This is a list of T cell receptor beta chains from one sample in a study of neurological immune-mediated disorders. TCRdb itself ran the 5' RACE reads through MiXCR, one entry per CDR3 protein. This table has around 70,000 distinct CDR3 sequences, 3.2% appearing once. The sequenced sample consisted of PBMCs. These receptors were taken from a woman in her forties or fifties with multiple sclerosis. CDR3s include the opening cysteine and the closing phenylalanine or tryptophan. The order of the fields is D gene, J gene, clone size, V gene, CDR3 protein, CDR3 DNA. D genes are given only for firm matches. Rows may omit the clone size; those that give it use once, few, many or a size class.

TRBD1 TRBJ2-5 many TRBV5-1 CASSPEGQGETQYF TGCGCCAGCAGCCCTGAAGGACAGGGAGAGACCCAGTACTTC
. TRBJ2-3 many TRBV12-3/TRBV12-4 CASRTTPNTDTQYF TGTGCCAGTCGGACCACCCCCAACACAGATACGCAGTATTTT
. TRBJ1-1 many TRBV20-1 CSASVLSGTEAFF TGCAGTGCTTCTGTTCTCTCGGGAACTGAAGCTTTCTTT
. TRBJ1-3 . TRBV7-7 CASSLTASGKTIYF TGTGCTAGCAGCTTGACAGCCTCTGGAAAAACCATATATTTT
TRBD1 TRBJ2-1 many TRBV20-1 CSARGDRFNEQFF TGCAGTGCAAGAGGGGACAGGTTTAATGAGCAGTTCTTC
. TRBJ1-1 many TRBV13 CASSKGRVTEAFF TGTGCCAGCAGCAAAGGCCGGGTCACTGAAGCTTTCTTT
. TRBJ1-2 few TRBV20-1 CSAVQGYGYTF TGCAGTGCAGTTCAGGGGTATGGCTACACCTTC
TRBD2 TRBJ2-5 many TRBV5-1 CASSATSLREQTQYF TGCGCCAGCAGCGCGACTAGCCTACGTGAGCAGACCCAGTACTTC
. TRBJ2-2 many TRBV5-1 CASSSHSWSSTGELFF TGCGCCAGCAGCTCTCACTCTTGGTCCAGCACCGGGGAGCTGTTTTTT
. TRBJ1-5 many TRBV5-1 CASSPSLAPQHF TGCGCCAGCAGCCCGTCCCTTGCGCCCCAGCATTTT
TRBD2 TRBJ2-2 many TRBV7-9 CASSTGLADTGELFF TGTGCCAGCAGCACGGGACTAGCGGACACCGGGGAGCTGTTTTTT
. TRBJ1-5 many TRBV12-3/TRBV12-4 CASSDDRGNQPQHF TGTGCCAGCAGCGATGACAGAGGTAATCAGCCCCAGCATTTT
TRBD2 TRBJ2-1 many TRBV6-5 CASSYSSGGLAGGPGDEQFF TGTGCCAGCAGTTACTCGAGCGGGGGACTAGCGGGAGGGCCGGGCGATGAGCAGTTCTTC
TRBD2 TRBJ2-3 many TRBV20-1 CSASSTSGGAPPGTDTQYF TGCAGTGCTAGTTCGACTAGCGGGGGGGCCCCCCCTGGCACAGATACGCAGTATTTT
TRBD2 TRBJ2-3 many TRBV20-1 CSVNGAGGPLNTDTQYF TGCAGTGTAAATGGAGCGGGGGGCCCCTTGAACACAGATACGCAGTATTTT
. TRBJ2-3 many TRBV29-1 CSVEGEAGGKYTDTQYF TGCAGCGTTGAAGGTGAGGCGGGCGGCAAGTACACAGATACGCAGTATTTT
. TRBJ2-2 many TRBV12-3/TRBV12-4 CASRSTGDQWAGELFF TGTGCCAGCAGATCTACGGGGGACCAATGGGCCGGGGAGCTGTTTTTT
. TRBJ2-4 many TRBV5-1 CASSWESPENIQYF TGCGCCAGCAGCTGGGAATCACCCGAAAACATTCAGTACTTC
. TRBJ1-1 few TRBV19 CASYTLGTPKPHEAFF TGTGCCAGTTATACGCTCGGGACCCCAAAACCTCATGAAGCTTTCTTT
. TRBJ1-2 many TRBV7-9 CASSLRDNYGYTF TGTGCCAGCAGCTTACGGGACAACTATGGCTACACCTTC